These 9 T cell receptor beta chains came from one sample sequenced in a study of shared clonotypes between healthy human individuals. Data came from immunoSEQ multiplex PCR; TCRdb stores just in-frame clones and leaves some out. The sample carries 1.4 million or so clones, roughly 98.5% recorded once. Material: naive CD4+ T cells sorted from blood. Sample subset: CD45RA+ positively selected. Every receptor here comes from a young man in good health.

This chain uses TRBV15 with TRBJ1-4; D is unresolved. V dropped 1 base and J dropped 8 bases, with 14 bases sitting between them. CDR3 length equals 15 residues. Germline loops: CDR1 LNHNV, CDR2 YYDKDF (reference sequence). This chain's CDR3 is CATSRGQQFHEKLFF. CDR3 DNA: TGTGCCACCAGCAGAGGTCAGCAGTTTCACGAAAAACTGTTTTTT.

This rearrangement joins TRBV5-1 to TRBJ2-5, with 14 bases fitting TRBD2. CDR3 length: 18 amino acids. Looked up from germline, CDR1 is SGHRS and CDR2 is YFSETQ. V was pared by 4 bases and J by 0 bases, with 8 bases of the junction left unmatched. CDR3 in amino acids: CASSVGTSGRTNQETQYF. CDR3 sequence (DNA): TGCGCCAGCAGCGTCGGGACTAGCGGGAGAACCAACCAAGAGACCCAGTACTTC.

The chain couples TRBV15 to TRBJ2-3, with D unclear. Per germline, CDR1 LNHNV and CDR2 YYDKDF (reference sequence). The CDR3 is made up of 13 amino acids. The V and J ends lost 0 bases and 6 bases respectively, with 7 bases between them. CDR3 protein: CATSRDSPDTQYF. Here the CDR3 DNA reads TGTGCCACCAGCAGAGATTCCCCGGATACGCAGTATTTT.

The V gene is TRBV14, the J gene TRBJ2-1; 8 bases match TRBD2. The CDR3 spans 15 residues. With V trimmed by 6 bases and J by 3 bases, 7 bases remained unmatched. The germline V gene has CDR1 SGHDN and CDR2 FVKESK. For the CDR3, the DNA is TGTGCCAGCAGTGTATGGAGCGGGGGCTACAATGAGCAGTTCTTC. Its protein product is CASSVWSGGYNEQFF. Combining the CDR3 with reference TRBV14 and TRBJ2-1 gives the whole variable domain EAGVTQFPSHSVIEKGQTVTLRCDPISGHDNLYWYRRVMGKEIKFLLHFVKESKQDESGMPNNRFLAERTGGTYSTLKVQPAELEDSGVYFCASSVWSGGYNEQFFGPGTRLTVL.

The rearrangement joins TRBV25-1 to TRBJ1-4, with D perhaps TRBD1 (6 bases). The CDR3 has 18 amino acids. With 4 bases removed from V and 0 bases from J, the gap between germline ends came to 18 bases. Germline V gives CDR1 MGHDK, CDR2 SYGVNS. CDR3 in amino acids: CASSGGRGEAATNEKLFF. Written as DNA, the CDR3 is TGTGCCAGCAGTGGCGGCAGGGGCGAGGCTGCAACTAATGAAAAACTGTTTTTT.

This chain joins TRBV14 and TRBJ2-1; D perhaps matches TRBD2 (5 bases). The V end was cut by 5 bases, the J end by 4 bases, with 9 bases between. This CDR3 contains 13 residues. The germline gives CDR1 SGHDN, CDR2 FVKESK. The CDR3 DNA reads as TGTGCCAGCAGCAACCGGGAATACAATGAGCAGTTCTTC. It codes for CASSNREYNEQFF.

The chain combines TRBV19 with TRBJ2-2, with TRBD2 matching over 11 bases. The CDR3 length is 13 residues. J gave up 5 bases and V 10 bases, and 3 bases lay outside the gene matches. CDR1 LNHDA and CDR2 SQIVND come from the germline V gene (reference sequence). The CDR3, as DNA: TGTGCCACCTTAGCGGGAGGGACCGGGGAGCTGTTTTTT. Amino acids: CATLAGGTGELFF.

The rearrangement joins TRBV7-8 to TRBJ2-7, with a weak D call TRBD2 (6 bases). This CDR3 contains 15 residues. V lost 5 bases, J lost 7 bases, and 21 bases lay in between. Germline V CDR1 and CDR2: SGHVS, FQNEAQ. The CDR3 protein is CASSSPGRVRGEQYF. Written as DNA, the CDR3 is TGTGCCAGCAGCAGCCCCGGCAGGGTGCGGGGTGAGCAGTACTTC.

The V gene is TRBV14, the J gene TRBJ2-1; D uncertain. The germline V gene encodes CDR1 SGHDN and CDR2 FVKESK. The CDR3 covers 16 residues. The germline V and J ends were trimmed by 1 base and 6 bases, with 16 bases remaining between them. The CDR3 reads CASSQVALGSGNEQFF. DNA of the CDR3: TGTGCCAGCAGCCAAGTTGCTCTGGGGTCGGGCAATGAGCAGTTCTTC.